This entry concerns a single TCR beta chain. Its antigen has not been determined. Per-nucleotide qualities are absent, and no much larger clonotype sits a single base away. This sample was taken from a study of blood T cell repertoires in COVID-19 (dated by TCRdb to the early 2020s). A note on the overall study: Collaborator samples came from the United States, Italy and Spain and covered acute and convalescent phases of COVID-19. Samples were obtained from the ongoing ImmuneRACE study (first 160 participants) and from some 1,200 subjects provided by 6 global collaborators. Deeply sampled blood TCRbeta repertoires from subjects exposed to, actively infected with, or recovered from COVID-19 were included in the dataset. The prospective study material was composed of cDNA or gDNA derived from T cells, B-cell-depleted T cells, or PBMCs. HLA class I and class II types, where available, came from metadata supplied by the sample provider rather than from assay-based typing. The sample metadata nearly always contained a de-identified subject ID, COVID-19 status, age in years and sex. A freely available public database, intended as a resource for researchers studying the immune response to SARS-CoV-2, is where the repertoires were released. Broad study findings and their caveats: The amount of clinical and demographic metadata varied by source and participant and was provided uncurated.

Whole blood was collected in K2EDTA tubes by collaborating institutions according to the institutions' own protocols. For TCRbeta analysis, collaborators shipped samples in one of three forms: frozen whole blood, isolated PBMCs, or DNA extracted from either of those sample types. TCRbeta CDR3 regions were amplified from genomic DNA using the immunoSEQ Assay, a bias-controlled multiplex PCR. The authors' analysis ran thus. Within the assay, amplification of reference gene primers was used to estimate how many nucleated cells each sample contained. Sequence reads were collapsed and filtered to measure the absolute abundance of every unique TCRbeta CDR3 rearrangement. Productive Simpson clonality was computed per sample as the square root of Simpson's diversity index over productive rearrangements. The source is immuneACCESS, and TCRdb retained only in-frame sequences with V and J called. Part of the clones is not carried over; for the studies checked, unresolved V genes explain less than half of this, and the remainder is unexplained. That table gives V, J and clone size, and the DNA gave D and trimming. The sample includes roughly 150,000 clones, with 83% observed a single time. Clones ranked in the top ten supply around 2.1% of the sample.

The CDR3 covers 13 residues, taking in both the cysteine and the phenylalanine. The read is trimmed to its CDR3 DNA, 39 bases read in frame from base 1. A distance of 15 bases separates the germline ends of V and J, which lose 5 bases and 11 bases respectively. Recombination connected TRBV12-3 or TRBV12-4 to TRBJ1-4, and TRBD1 may be the D gene, going by 6 matching bases. Sequencing was performed on peripheral blood. This sequence was found in a woman older than 75 with acute or convalescent COVID-19. The DNA reads TGTGCCAGCAGTACAGAATACAGGGATAAACTGTTTTTT. This is translated as CASSTEYRDKLFF.